This TCR beta chain was recorded in a study of blood T cell repertoires in COVID-19. Whole-study context: Spain, Italy and the United States supplied samples that represented acute and convalescent COVID-19.

Adults between about 18 and 95 years of age took part from approximately 24 US areas. The authors' processing: The assay estimated nucleated cells by amplifying reference gene primers. Sequencing used immunoSEQ multiplex PCR; TCRdb keeps in-frame clones, though not all of them. Clone size and V and J calls were adopted from that table, with D and trimming inferred from the DNA. The table records around 250,000 clones, around 90% of them present only once. CDR3 length equals 16 residues. The V gene's germline CDR1 is SEHNR and CDR2 FQNEAQ (reference sequence). J gave up 3 bases and V 5 bases, and 8 bases lay outside the gene matches.

The specimen sequenced was PBMCs or T cells enriched from blood (not recorded which). This chain links TRBV7-9 with TRBJ1-4; TRBD1 agrees at 8 bases. The TCR originated in a man aged 45-60 years who had been exposed to COVID-19. CDR3 in DNA: TGTGCCAGCAGCCCAGGACAGGGATGGCCTAATGAAAAACTGTTTTTT. Translation: CASSPGQGWPNEKLFF.